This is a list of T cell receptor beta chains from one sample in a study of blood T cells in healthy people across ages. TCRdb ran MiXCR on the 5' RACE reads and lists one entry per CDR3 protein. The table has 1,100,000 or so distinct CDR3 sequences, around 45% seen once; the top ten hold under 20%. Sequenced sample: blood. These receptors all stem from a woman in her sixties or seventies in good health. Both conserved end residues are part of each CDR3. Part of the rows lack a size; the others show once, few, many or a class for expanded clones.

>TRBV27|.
CASGNRNEQFF
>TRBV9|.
CASSEIPGPATQYF
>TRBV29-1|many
CSVSRPNEKLFF
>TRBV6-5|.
CASSYDPGRGNIQYF
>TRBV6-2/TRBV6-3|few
CASRYRRTSTDTQYF
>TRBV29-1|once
CSVRTGEDTQYF
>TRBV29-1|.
CSVEWQADTQYF
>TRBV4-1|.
CASSQAGGRTYEQYF
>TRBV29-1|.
CSVERPDTGELFF
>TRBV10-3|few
CAIRGLAGTPPDTQYF
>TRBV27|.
CASSPYRGVGEKLFF
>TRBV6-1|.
CASSELPTYSYEQYF
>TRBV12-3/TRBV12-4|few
CASSLGGGGEQYF
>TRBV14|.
CASSPIGQLGYEQYF
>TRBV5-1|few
CASSPTGVWEQYF
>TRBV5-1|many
CASSLAPSGSYEQYF
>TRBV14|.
CASSQVQGLGEQYF
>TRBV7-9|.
CASSSSGSKDEQFF
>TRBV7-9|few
CASSLAGQKIAFF
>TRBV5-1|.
CASSLGGAWKGETQYF
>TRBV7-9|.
CASSLARENIQYF